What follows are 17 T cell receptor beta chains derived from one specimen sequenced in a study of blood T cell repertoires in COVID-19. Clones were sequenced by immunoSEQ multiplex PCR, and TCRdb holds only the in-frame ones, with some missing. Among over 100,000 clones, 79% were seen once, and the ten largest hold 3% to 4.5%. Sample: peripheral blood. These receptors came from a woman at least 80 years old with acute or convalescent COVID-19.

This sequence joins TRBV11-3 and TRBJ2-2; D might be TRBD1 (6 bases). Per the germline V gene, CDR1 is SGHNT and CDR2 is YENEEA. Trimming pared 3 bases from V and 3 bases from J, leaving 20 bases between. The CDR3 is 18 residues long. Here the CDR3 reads CASSLGRWDTEYTGELFF. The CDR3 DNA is TGTGCCAGCAGCTTGGGACGGTGGGACACGGAATACACCGGGGAGCTGTTTTTT.

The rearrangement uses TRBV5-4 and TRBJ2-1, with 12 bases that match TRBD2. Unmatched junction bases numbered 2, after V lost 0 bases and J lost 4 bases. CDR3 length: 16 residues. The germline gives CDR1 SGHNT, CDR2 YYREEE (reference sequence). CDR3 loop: CASSLGGLAGYNEQFF. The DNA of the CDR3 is TGTGCCAGCAGCTTGGGTGGACTAGCGGGATACAATGAGCAGTTCTTC. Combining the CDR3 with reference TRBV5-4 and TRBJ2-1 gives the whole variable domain ETGVTQSPTHLIKTRGQQVTLRCSSQSGHNTVSWYQQALGQGPQFIFQYYREEENGRGNFPPRFSGLQFPNYSSELNVNALELDDSALYLCASSLGGLAGYNEQFFGPGTRLTVL.

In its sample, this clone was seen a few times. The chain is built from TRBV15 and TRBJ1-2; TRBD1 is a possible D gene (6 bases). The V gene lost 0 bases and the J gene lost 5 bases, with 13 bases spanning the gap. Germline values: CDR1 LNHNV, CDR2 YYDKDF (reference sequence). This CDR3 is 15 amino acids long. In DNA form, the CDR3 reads TGTGCCACCAGCAGAGATAGAACAGGGCCATATGGCTACACCTTC. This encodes CATSRDRTGPYGYTF.

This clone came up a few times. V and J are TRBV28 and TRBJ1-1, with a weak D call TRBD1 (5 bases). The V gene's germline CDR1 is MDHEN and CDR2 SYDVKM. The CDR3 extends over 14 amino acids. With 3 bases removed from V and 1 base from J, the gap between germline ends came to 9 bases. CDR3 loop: CASSLSGSNTEAFF. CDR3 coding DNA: TGTGCCAGCAGTTTGTCAGGGTCGAACACTGAAGCTTTCTTT.

In DNA, the CDR3 is TGTGCCAGCGGTTGGGGGCCTGTGTCCGGAAACACCATATATTTT. It translates to CASGWGPVSGNTIYF. V usage is TRBV6-5 and J usage is TRBJ1-3, with D possibly matching TRBD1 (6 bases). V lost 8 bases and J 4 bases, leaving 18 bases between the germline ends. Germline CDR1 is MNHEY and CDR2 is SVGAGI. The CDR3 is made up of 15 amino acids.

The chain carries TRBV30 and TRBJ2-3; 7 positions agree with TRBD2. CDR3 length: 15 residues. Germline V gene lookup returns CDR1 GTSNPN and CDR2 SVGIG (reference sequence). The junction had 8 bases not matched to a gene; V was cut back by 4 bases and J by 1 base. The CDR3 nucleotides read TGTGCCTGGACCATCGGGGCGGGGGGCACAGATACGCAGTATTTT. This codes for CAWTIGAGGTDTQYF.

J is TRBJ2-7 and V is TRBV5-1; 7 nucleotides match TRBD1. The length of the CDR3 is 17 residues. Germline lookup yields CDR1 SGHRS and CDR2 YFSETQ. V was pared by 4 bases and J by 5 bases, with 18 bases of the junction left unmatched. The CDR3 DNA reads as TGCGCCAGCAGCACTGGTTCCCTACAGGGGTTCCGGGACGAGCAGTACTTC. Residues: CASSTGSLQGFRDEQYF.

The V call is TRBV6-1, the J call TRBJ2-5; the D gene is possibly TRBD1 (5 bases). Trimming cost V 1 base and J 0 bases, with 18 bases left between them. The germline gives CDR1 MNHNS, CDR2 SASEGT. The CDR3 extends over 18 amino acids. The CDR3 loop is CASSEDRQFYPYQETQYF. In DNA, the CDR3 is TGTGCCAGCAGTGAAGACAGGCAATTTTACCCTTACCAAGAGACCCAGTACTTC.

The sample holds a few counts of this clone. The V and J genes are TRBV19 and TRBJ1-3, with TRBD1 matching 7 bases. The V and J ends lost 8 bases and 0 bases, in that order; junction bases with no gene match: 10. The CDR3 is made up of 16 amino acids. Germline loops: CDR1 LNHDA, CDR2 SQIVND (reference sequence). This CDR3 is CASGLMTGSSGNTIYF. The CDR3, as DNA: TGTGCCAGTGGCCTCATGACAGGGTCCTCTGGAAACACCATATATTTT.

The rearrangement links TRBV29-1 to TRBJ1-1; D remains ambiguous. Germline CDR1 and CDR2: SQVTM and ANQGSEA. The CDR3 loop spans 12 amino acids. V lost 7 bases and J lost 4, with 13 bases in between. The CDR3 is CSDIQSGTEAFF. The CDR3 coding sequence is TGCAGCGACATACAGAGCGGCACTGAAGCTTTCTTT.

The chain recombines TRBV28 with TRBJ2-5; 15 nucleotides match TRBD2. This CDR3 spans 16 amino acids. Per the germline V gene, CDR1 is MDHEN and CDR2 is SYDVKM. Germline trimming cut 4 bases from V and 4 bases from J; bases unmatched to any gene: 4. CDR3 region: CASSSGLAGGRETQYF. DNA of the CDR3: TGTGCCAGCAGTTCCGGACTAGCGGGAGGGCGAGAGACCCAGTACTTC. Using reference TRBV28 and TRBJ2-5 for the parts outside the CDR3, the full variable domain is DVKVTQSSRYLVKRTGEKVFLECVQDMDHENMFWYRQDPGLGLRLIYFSYDVKMKEKGDIPEGYSVSREKKERFSLILESASTNQTSMYLCASSSGLAGGRETQYFGPGTRLLVL.

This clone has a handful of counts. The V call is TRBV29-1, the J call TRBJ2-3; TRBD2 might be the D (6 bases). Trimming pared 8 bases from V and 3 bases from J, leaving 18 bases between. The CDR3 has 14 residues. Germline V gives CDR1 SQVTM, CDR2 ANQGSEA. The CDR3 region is CSHWGEERTDTQYF. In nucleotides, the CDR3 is TGCAGCCACTGGGGGGAGGAACGGACAGATACGCAGTATTTT.

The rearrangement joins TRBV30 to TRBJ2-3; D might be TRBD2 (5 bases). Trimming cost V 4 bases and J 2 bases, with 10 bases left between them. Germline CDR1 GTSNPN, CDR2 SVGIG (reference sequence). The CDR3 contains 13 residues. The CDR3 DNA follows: TGTGCCTGGACACCGGGAAACACAGATACGCAGTATTTT. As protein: CAWTPGNTDTQYF.

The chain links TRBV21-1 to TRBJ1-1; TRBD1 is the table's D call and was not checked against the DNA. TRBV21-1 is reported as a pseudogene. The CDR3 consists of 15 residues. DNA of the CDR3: TGTGCCAGCAGAGAAGGGGCATCTATGAACACTGAAGCTTTCTTT. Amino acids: CASREGASMNTEAFF.

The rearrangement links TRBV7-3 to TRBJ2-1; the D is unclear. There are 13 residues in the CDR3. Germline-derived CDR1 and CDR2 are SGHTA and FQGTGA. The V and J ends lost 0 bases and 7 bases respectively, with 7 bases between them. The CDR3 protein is CASSLTQSNEQFF. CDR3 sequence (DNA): TGTGCCAGCAGCTTAACACAGAGTAATGAGCAGTTCTTC.

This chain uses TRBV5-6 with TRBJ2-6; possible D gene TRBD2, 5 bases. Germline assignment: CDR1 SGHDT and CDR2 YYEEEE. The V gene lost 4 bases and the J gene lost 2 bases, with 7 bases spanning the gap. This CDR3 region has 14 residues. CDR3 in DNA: TGTGCCAGCAGCGACGGGACTGGGGCCAACGTCCTGACTTTC. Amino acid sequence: CASSDGTGANVLTF.

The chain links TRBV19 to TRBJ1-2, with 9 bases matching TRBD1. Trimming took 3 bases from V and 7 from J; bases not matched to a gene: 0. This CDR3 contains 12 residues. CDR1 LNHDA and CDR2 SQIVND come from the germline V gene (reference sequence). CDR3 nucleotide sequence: TGTGCCAGTAGTATGGGACAGGGTGGCTACACCTTC. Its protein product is CASSMGQGGYTF.